This T cell receptor beta chain was found in a study of neurological immune-mediated disorders. This clonotype has ten or more counts. TCRdb fed the 5' RACE reads into MiXCR, producing one record per CDR3 protein. The repertoire includes fewer than 85,000 distinct CDR3 sequences, about 5% of them detected once, and 2% to 2.5% sits in the top ten. Sequencing was performed on PBMCs. The origin of this receptor is a woman between 25 and 40 years old with multiple sclerosis.

CDR3 coding DNA: TGTGCCAGCAGGCATACAGGGGGCTACCGTGAAAAACTGTTTTTT. The encoded protein is CASRHTGGYREKLFF. The chain has TRBV7-2 and TRBJ1-4; TRBD1 agrees at 9 bases. V lost 6 bases to trimming and J lost 7 bases; unmatched junction nucleotides: 9. In germline, CDR1 is SGHTA, CDR2 FQGNSA. The CDR3 has 15 residues.